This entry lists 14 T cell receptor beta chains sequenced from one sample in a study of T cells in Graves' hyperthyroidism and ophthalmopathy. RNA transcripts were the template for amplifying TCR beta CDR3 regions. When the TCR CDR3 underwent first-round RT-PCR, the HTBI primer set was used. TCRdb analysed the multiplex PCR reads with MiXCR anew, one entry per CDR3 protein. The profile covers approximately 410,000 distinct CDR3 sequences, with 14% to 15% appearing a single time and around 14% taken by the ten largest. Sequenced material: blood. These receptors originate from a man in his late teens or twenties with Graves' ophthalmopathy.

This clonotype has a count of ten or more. The CDR3 spells CASSPTGADTQYF. The CDR3 nucleotides read TGTGCCAGCAGCCCGACAGGGGCCGATACGCAGTATTTT. The chain combines TRBV18 with TRBJ2-3, with 8 bases lining up with TRBD1. The CDR3 runs to 13 residues. V shed 8 bases, J shed 6 bases, and the junction held 7 bases outside the gene matches. Germline V gene sequence: CDR1 KGHSH, CDR2 LQKENI.

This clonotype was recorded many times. The CDR3 sequence is CASSSQDRKTEAFF. CDR3 DNA: TGTGCCAGCAGCAGCCAGGACAGGAAGACTGAAGCTTTCTTT. The chain uses TRBV3-1 and TRBJ1-1; 7 bases map to TRBD1. Germline lookup yields CDR1 LGHDT and CDR2 YNNKEL (reference sequence). CDR3 length equals 14 residues. V gave up 5 bases and J gave up 5 bases; unmatched junction bases: 8.

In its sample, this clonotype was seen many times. CDR3 in amino acids: CASSVGGGSYNEQFF. CDR3 bases: TGTGCCAGCAGCGTAGGAGGGGGCTCCTACAATGAGCAGTTCTTC. The chain is built from TRBV9 and TRBJ2-1, with D possibly matching TRBD1 (6 bases). Germline CDR1 SGDLS, CDR2 YYNGEE. The CDR3 is made up of 15 amino acids. V was shortened by 0 bases and J by 0 bases, with 7 bases between the two germline ends.

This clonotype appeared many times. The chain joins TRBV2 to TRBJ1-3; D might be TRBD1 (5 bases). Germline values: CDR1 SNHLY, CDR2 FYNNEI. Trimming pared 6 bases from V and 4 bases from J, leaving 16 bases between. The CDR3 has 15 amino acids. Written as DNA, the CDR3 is TGTGCCAGCAGCCCCAGGGTCGGAGGGGGAAACACCATATATTTT. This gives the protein CASSPRVGGGNTIYF. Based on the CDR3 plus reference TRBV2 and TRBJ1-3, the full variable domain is EPEVTQTPSHQVTQMGQEVILRCVPISNHLYFYWYRQILGQKVEFLVSFYNNEISEKSEIFDDQFSVERPDGSNFTLKIRSTKLEDSAMYFCASSPRVGGGNTIYFGEGSWLTVV.

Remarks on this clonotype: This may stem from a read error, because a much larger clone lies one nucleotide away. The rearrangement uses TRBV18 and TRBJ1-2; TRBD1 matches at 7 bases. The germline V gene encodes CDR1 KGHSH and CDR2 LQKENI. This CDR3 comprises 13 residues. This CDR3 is CVSSPQGSYGYTF. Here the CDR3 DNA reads TGTGTCAGCTCACCACAGGGGTCCTATGGCTACACCTTC.

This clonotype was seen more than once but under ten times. The CDR3 DNA sequence: TGCGCCAGCAGCGGCGGGACAGAGAACACTGAAGCTTTCTTT. Translated, it gives CASSGGTENTEAFF. V is TRBV5-1 and J is TRBJ1-1, with 7 bases that match TRBD1. CDR3 length: 14 residues. Unmatched junction bases numbered 4, after V lost 4 bases and J lost 1 base. Germline V CDR1 and CDR2: SGHRS, YFSETQ.

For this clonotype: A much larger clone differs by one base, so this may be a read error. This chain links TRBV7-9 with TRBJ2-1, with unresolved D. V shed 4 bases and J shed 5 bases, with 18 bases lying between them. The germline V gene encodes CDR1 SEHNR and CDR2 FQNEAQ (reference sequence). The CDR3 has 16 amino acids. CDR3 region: CASSSLYQRTHNEQFF. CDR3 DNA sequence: TGTGCCAGCAGCTCCCTCTACCAAAGGACCCACAATGAGCAGTTCTTC.

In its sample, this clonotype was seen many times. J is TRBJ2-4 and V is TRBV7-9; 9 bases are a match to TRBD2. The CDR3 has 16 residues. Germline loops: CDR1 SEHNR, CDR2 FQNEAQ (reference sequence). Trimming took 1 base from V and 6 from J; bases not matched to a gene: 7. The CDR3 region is CASSLVLAGVLNIQYF. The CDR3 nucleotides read TGTGCCAGCAGCTTAGTCTTAGCGGGAGTTTTAAACATTCAGTACTTC. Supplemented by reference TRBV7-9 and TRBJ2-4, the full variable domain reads DTGVSQNPRHKITKRGQNVTFRCDPISEHNRLYWYRQTLGQGPEFLTYFQNEAQLEKSRLLSDRFSAERPKGSFSTLEIQRTEQGDSAMYLCASSLVLAGVLNIQYFGAGTRLSVL.

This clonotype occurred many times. This CDR3 reads CSARDMLAISYEQYF. CDR3 bases: TGCAGTGCTAGAGATATGCTAGCGATATCCTACGAGCAGTACTTC. V and J are TRBV20-1 and TRBJ2-7; perhaps TRBD2 as D (6 bases). V was pared by 0 bases and J by 1 base, with 13 bases between. Germline CDR1 reads DFQATT; CDR2 reads SNEGSKA (reference sequence). The CDR3 covers 15 residues.

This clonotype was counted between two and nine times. The CDR3 DNA is TGTGCCAGTAATCCCGGGACAGGCGGCAATCAGCCCCAGCATTTT. It is translated as CASNPGTGGNQPQHF. The chain employs TRBV19 and TRBJ1-5; 8 bases are a match to TRBD1. The V gene end was trimmed by 7 bases and the J gene end by 2 bases; junction bases not matched to a gene: 7. The CDR3 runs to 15 residues. In germline, CDR1 is LNHDA, CDR2 SQIVND (reference sequence).

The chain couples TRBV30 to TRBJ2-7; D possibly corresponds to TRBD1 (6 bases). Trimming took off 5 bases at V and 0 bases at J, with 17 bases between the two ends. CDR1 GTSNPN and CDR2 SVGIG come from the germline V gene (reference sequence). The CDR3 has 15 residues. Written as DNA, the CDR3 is TGTGCCTGGGGGGCCGCAGCGGACAGCTCCTACGAGCAGTACTTC. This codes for CAWGAAADSSYEQYF.

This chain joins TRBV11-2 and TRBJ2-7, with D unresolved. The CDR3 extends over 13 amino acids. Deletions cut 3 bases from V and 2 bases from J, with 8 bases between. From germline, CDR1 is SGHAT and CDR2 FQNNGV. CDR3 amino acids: CASSLQVPYEQYF. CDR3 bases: TGTGCCAGCAGCTTGCAGGTTCCCTACGAGCAGTACTTC.

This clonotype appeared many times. The CDR3 DNA reads TGCGCCAGCTATCCGGGGGCCACCCCGGGTACGCAGTATTTT. Protein sequence: CASYPGATPGTQYF. The chain joins TRBV5-1 to TRBJ2-3; D is tentatively TRBD1 or TRBD2 (6 bases each). This CDR3 has 14 residues. CDR1 SGHRS and CDR2 YFSETQ come from the germline V gene. V was cut by 7 bases and J by 8 bases, with 20 bases left in between.

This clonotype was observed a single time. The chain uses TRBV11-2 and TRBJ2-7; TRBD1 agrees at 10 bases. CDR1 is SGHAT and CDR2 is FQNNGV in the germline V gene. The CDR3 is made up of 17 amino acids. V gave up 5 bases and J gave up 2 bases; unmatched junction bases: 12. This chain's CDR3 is CASSPTFGDRGTYEQYF. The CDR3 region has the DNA TGTGCCAGCAGCCCGACCTTCGGGGACAGGGGCACCTACGAGCAGTACTTC.